This T cell receptor (beta chain) was sequenced in a study of T cell responses to AZD1222 COVID-19 vaccine. Broader study findings: Mapped onto spike, vaccine-associated CD4 TCRs spanned it and were dominant at 160-218 and 743-854. Repertoires in all cases were sampled only once the peak T cell response had passed.

V gave up 0 bases and J gave up 8 bases, with 11 bases separating them. In germline, CDR1 is SGDLS, CDR2 YYNGEE. The CDR3 sequence is 13 residues long. Comments on this clone: Antigen: not known.

Sequencing used immunoSEQ multiplex PCR; TCRdb keeps in-frame clones, though not all of them. The table shows around 150,000 clones, with roughly 80% occurring only once. The receptor was derived from an adult in good health. Material: peripheral blood, obtained on day 0 of AZD1222 vaccination. This sequence joins TRBV9 and TRBJ1-1; D is unclear. The CDR3 DNA follows: TGTGCCAGCAGCGTAGGGGTGGCAGGCGAAGCTTTCTTT. Translated: CASSVGVAGEAFF.